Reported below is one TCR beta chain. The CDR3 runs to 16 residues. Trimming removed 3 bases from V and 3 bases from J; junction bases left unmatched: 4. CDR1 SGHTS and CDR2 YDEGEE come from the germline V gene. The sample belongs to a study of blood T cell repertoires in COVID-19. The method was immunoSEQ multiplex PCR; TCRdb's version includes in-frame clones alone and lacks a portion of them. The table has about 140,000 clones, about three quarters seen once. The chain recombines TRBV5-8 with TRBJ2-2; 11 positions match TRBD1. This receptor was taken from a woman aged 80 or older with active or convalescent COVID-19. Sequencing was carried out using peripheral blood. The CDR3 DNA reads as TGTGCCAGCAGCTCGGGACAGGGGGATGACACCGGGGAGCTGTTTTTT. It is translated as CASSSGQGDDTGELFF.